This T cell receptor (beta chain) was recorded in a study of T-cell reconstitution after alpha-beta-depleted transplantation in children listed by TCRdb under 2016. Study-wide context: Using TCR repertoire profiling, the study followed T-cell immune reconstitution in a quantitative way in children after TCRalphabeta/CD19-depleted allogeneic hematopoietic cell transplantation. What the authors observed across the whole study: In some patients, high TCRbeta diversity at day 60 was attributed to recipient T cells and intrathymic progenitors that had survived conditioning. The frequencies of hyperexpanded clones fell over the following months, and after one year, T-cell counts and TCRbeta diversity were mostly attributed to newly produced T cells. The apparently early alphabetaT-cell count recovery about two months after transplant was reportedly dependent on only several hundred rapidly expanded clones derived from non-depleted graft cells.

Library construction relied on PCR. The reads were generated on an Illumina HiSeq 2500. TCR libraries were prepared with molecular barcoding, using unique molecular identifiers to normalize TCRbeta repertoire quantification. The raw public reads went through TCRdb reprocessing: fastp at Q25, MiXCR clone calling, in-frame beta chains kept. Each CDR3 protein gets just one entry, which takes the most common genes and DNA from the rows behind it. The sample has about 980,000 distinct CDR3 sequences on record, roughly 29% of them singletons. Of the sample, 25% to 35% falls within the top ten clones. This specimen's treatment or condition label, per the study, means: allogeneic hematopoietic cell transplantation with graft depleted of TCRalphabeta T cells and CD19 B cells. Transplant recipients were children who received TCRalphabeta/CD19-depleted allogeneic hematopoietic cell grafts. The germline V gene gives CDR1 as MDHEN and CDR2 as SYDVKM. Its CDR3 holds 15 amino acids, cysteine through phenylalanine. The read is trimmed to its CDR3 DNA, 45 bases read in frame from base 1. V ends up 4 bases short and J 4 bases short, with an unmatched junction base count of 7.

Comment on this clonotype: This receptor's antigen is unknown. No much larger clonotype is one base removed from it; base qualities were not supplied.

This clonotype was obtained from a boy in the first two years of life who had a stem cell transplant for SCID, so the T cells may come from the graft donor. The sequences come from PBMCs, mostly from graft donor cells, collected 360 days after TCRalphabeta/CD19-depleted stem cell transplant. The rearranged chain carries TRBV28 and TRBJ2-1; 7 central nucleotides agree with TRBD1. Here the CDR3 is given as CASSSDRVIYNEQFF. The DNA sequence is as follows: TGTGCCAGCAGTTCCGACAGGGTAATATACAATGAGCAGTTCTTC.